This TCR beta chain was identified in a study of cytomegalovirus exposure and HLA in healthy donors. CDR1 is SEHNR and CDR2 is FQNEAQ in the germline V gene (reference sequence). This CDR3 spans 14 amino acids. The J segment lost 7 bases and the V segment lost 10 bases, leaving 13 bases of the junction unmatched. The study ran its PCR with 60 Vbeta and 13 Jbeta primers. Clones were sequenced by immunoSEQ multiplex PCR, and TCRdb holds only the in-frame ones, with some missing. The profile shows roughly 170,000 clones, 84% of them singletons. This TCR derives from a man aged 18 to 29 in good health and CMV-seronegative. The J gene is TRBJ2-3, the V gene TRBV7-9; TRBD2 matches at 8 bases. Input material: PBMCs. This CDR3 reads CATRGEAGGNTQYF. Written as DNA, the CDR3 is TGTGCCACAAGAGGGGAGGCGGGGGGAAATACGCAGTATTTT.